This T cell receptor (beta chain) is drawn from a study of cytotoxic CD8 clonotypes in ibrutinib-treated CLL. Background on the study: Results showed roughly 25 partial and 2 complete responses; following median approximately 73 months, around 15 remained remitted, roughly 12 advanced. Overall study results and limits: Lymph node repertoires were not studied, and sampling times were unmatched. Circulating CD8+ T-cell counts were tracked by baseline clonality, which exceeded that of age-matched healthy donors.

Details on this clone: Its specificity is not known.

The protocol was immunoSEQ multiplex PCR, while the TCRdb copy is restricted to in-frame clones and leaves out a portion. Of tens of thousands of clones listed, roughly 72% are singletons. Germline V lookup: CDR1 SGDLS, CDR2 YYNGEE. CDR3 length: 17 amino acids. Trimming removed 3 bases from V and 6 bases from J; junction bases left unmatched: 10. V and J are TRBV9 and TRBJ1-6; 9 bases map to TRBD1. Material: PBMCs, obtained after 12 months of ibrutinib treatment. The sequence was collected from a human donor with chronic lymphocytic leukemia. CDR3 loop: CASSASTGTGTNSPLHF. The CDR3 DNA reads TGTGCCAGCAGCGCCTCAACCGGGACAGGGACTAATTCACCCCTCCACTTT.